Shown below are 30 T cell receptor beta chains from a single sample sequenced in a study of blood T cell repertoires in COVID-19. Profiled with immunoSEQ multiplex PCR; TCRdb holds only in-frame clones, not every one. The sample lists under 200,000 clones, roughly four fifths seen once, with about 11% in the top ten. The sample taken for sequencing was PBMCs or T cells enriched from blood (not recorded which). The source is a man between 50 and 59 years old who had recovered from COVID-19.

The rearrangement links TRBV5-1 to TRBJ2-5; 13 positions match TRBD2. J gave up 5 bases and V 4 bases, and 11 bases lay outside the gene matches. CDR1 and CDR2 from the germline V gene are SGHRS and YFSETQ. The CDR3 runs to 17 residues. Here the CDR3 reads CASSPTGTSGTGETQYF. The CDR3 bases are TGCGCCAGCAGCCCGACCGGGACTAGCGGGACAGGGGAGACCCAGTACTTC.

The rearrangement uses TRBV3-1 (or the pseudogene TRBV3-2) and TRBJ2-3; D may be TRBD2 (6 bases). Between the trimmed V and J ends, which lost 1 base and 0 bases, there was a span of 11 bases. This CDR3 has 16 residues. The germline V gene has CDR1 LGHDT and CDR2 YNNKEL (reference sequence). CDR3 nucleotide sequence: TGTGCCAGCAGCCAAGGGCGGGACTGGAGCACAGATACGCAGTATTTT. Translating it yields CASSQGRDWSTDTQYF.

The CDR3 coding sequence is TGCGCCAGCAGCCAAGATAGGACAGGGGCGATCTCTGGAAACACCATATATTTT. It codes for CASSQDRTGAISGNTIYF. The V gene is TRBV4-1, the J gene TRBJ1-3; 9 bases are shared with TRBD1. The CDR3 is 18 residues long. V trimming: 0 bases; J trimming: 0 bases; junction bases outside the gene matches: 6. CDR1 is MGHRA, CDR2 YSYEKL, per germline.

The V call is TRBV29-1, the J call TRBJ2-7; D perhaps matches TRBD1 (5 bases). CDR1 is SQVTM, CDR2 ANQGSEA, per germline. V lost 7 bases to trimming and J lost 0 bases, with 10 bases between them. The CDR3 runs 12 residues. CDR3 residues: CSGGAGSYEQYF. Here the CDR3 DNA reads TGCAGCGGTGGGGCCGGCTCCTACGAGCAGTACTTC.

This clone showed up just once. The rearrangement uses TRBV7-9 and TRBJ2-5, with a possible D match to TRBD1 (6 bases). Trimming cost V 5 bases and J 2 bases, with 27 bases left between them. Germline CDR1 is SEHNR and CDR2 is FQNEAQ (reference sequence). The CDR3 spans 19 residues. DNA of the CDR3: TGTGCCAGCAGCCCCGTGTGGGGACAAGGGACCCGTAGGCAAGAGACCCAGTACTTC. Its translation: CASSPVWGQGTRRQETQYF.

J is TRBJ2-7 and V is TRBV6-6; D is unclear. The length of the CDR3 is 13 residues. V was cut by 6 bases and J by 5 bases, with 14 bases left in between. Germline CDR1 reads MNHNY; CDR2 reads SVGAGI (reference sequence). The CDR3 sequence: CASSRPTTHEQYF. The CDR3 nucleotides read TGTGCCAGCAGCAGGCCCACAACCCACGAGCAGTACTTC.

This rearrangement joins TRBV2 to TRBJ1-2; 8 nucleotides line up with TRBD1. Germline CDR1 SNHLY, CDR2 FYNNEI. V was clipped by 5 bases and J by 4 bases; unmatched bases: 6. The length of the CDR3 is 14 residues. The CDR3 DNA reads TGTGCCAGCAGTAGGGACAGGACAAGCTATGGCTACACCTTC. Its protein is CASSRDRTSYGYTF.

The chain combines TRBV7-9 with TRBJ2-7; D not resolved. CDR1 and CDR2 from the germline V gene are SEHNR and FQNEAQ (reference sequence). The CDR3 length is 11 residues. Trimming left V 6 bases short and J 4 bases short, with 7 bases between. In DNA form, the CDR3 reads TGTGCCAGCAGATCCACTTACGAGCAGTACTTC. It codes for CASRSTYEQYF.

This clone was counted between two and nine times. J is TRBJ1-1 and V is TRBV23-1; the D gene is possibly TRBD1 (5 bases). TRBV23-1 carries the ORF label, with uncertain function. V shed 1 base and J shed 4 bases, with 19 bases lying between them. The CDR3 is 17 amino acids. CDR3 amino acids: CASSQFGGPGWTTEAFF. The CDR3 bases are TGCGCCAGCAGTCAATTCGGGGGTCCAGGTTGGACCACTGAAGCTTTCTTT.

This clone came up a few times. This chain connects TRBV9 to TRBJ1-2, with TRBD1 matching over 7 bases. V was clipped by 1 base and J by 0 bases; unmatched bases: 6. This CDR3 contains 16 residues. Germline assignment: CDR1 SGDLS and CDR2 YYNGEE. The CDR3 nucleotides are TGTGCCAGCAGCGTATTGGGACAGCCATCTAACTATGGCTACACCTTC. It translates to CASSVLGQPSNYGYTF.

This sequence joins TRBV5-8 and TRBJ2-7, with TRBD2 matching 10 bases. Germline CDR1 and CDR2: SGHTS and YDEGEE. The CDR3 length is 16 residues. With V trimmed by 4 bases and J by 2 bases, 9 bases remained unmatched. As DNA, the CDR3 is TGTGCCAGCAGCCGGCTGACTAGCGGGCAACCCTACGAGCAGTACTTC. Translating it yields CASSRLTSGQPYEQYF.

The V gene is TRBV6-4, the J gene TRBJ2-1; TRBD2 aligns across 14 bases. The length of the CDR3 is 15 residues. The germline V gene has CDR1 MRHNA and CDR2 SNTAGT. With V trimmed by 4 bases and J by 6 bases, 2 bases remained unmatched. CDR3 protein: CASSGLAGGINEQFF. DNA of the CDR3: TGTGCCAGCAGTGGACTAGCGGGAGGGATCAATGAGCAGTTCTTC.

This rearrangement joins TRBV5-1 to TRBJ2-1, with 11 bases identical to TRBD1. CDR1 and CDR2 from the germline V gene are SGHRS and YFSETQ. This CDR3 contains 15 residues. Unmatched junction bases numbered 3, after V lost 0 bases and J lost 7 bases. This chain's CDR3 is CASSLEGTGGNEQFF. In DNA form, the CDR3 reads TGCGCCAGCAGCTTGGAGGGGACAGGGGGTAATGAGCAGTTCTTC.

The chain recombines TRBV27 with TRBJ2-7; TRBD2 aligns across 8 bases. This CDR3 has 16 residues. From germline, CDR1 is MNHEY and CDR2 SMNVEV (reference sequence). The V and J ends lost 1 base and 5 bases, in that order; junction bases with no gene match: 10. The CDR3 DNA follows: TGTGCCAGCAGTTTATTAACGTCGGCGGGGGGAAACGAGCAGTACTTC. It is translated as CASSLLTSAGGNEQYF.

V is TRBV2 and J is TRBJ1-5; 7 bases map to TRBD1. V gave up 6 bases and J gave up 6 bases; unmatched junction bases: 5. CDR1 and CDR2 (germline): SNHLY, FYNNEI. The CDR3 is made up of 13 amino acids. The CDR3 region is CASSPGQFQPQHF. The CDR3 coding sequence is TGTGCCAGCAGCCCGGGACAGTTTCAGCCCCAGCATTTT.

CDR3 DNA sequence: TGTGCCAGTAGTATTTATTCGGGAGGGCCTAATGAGCAGTTCTTC. Its protein is CASSIYSGGPNEQFF. This rearrangement joins TRBV19 to TRBJ2-1; 8 bases match TRBD2. Germline CDR1 is LNHDA and CDR2 is SQIVND (reference sequence). The CDR3 spans 15 residues. After removal of 3 bases from V and 7 bases from J, the junction contained 8 bases not matched to a gene.

V gene TRBV15 combines with J gene TRBJ1-1; 7 positions agree with TRBD1. V lost 0 bases and J lost 5; bases outside the gene matches: 9. Germline loops: CDR1 LNHNV, CDR2 YYDKDF (reference sequence). CDR3 length equals 16 residues. CDR3 sequence: CATSRDFGRGSTEAFF. The CDR3 coding sequence is TGTGCCACCAGCAGAGATTTCGGCAGGGGGTCAACTGAAGCTTTCTTT.

Comment on this clone: At one end the junction does not follow the germline gene, possibly because of a read error. The rearrangement joins TRBV7-7 to TRBJ2-7; TRBD1 aligns across 12 bases. Germline loops: CDR1 SSHAT, CDR2 FNYEAQ (reference sequence). The length of the CDR3 is 14 residues. CDR3 in DNA: TGTGCTAGCAGCCCCGGGACAGGGGGCCTCGAGCAGTACTTC. Its translation is CASSPGTGGLEQYF.

J is TRBJ2-3 and V is TRBV12-3 or TRBV12-4; D is uncertain. This CDR3 comprises 12 residues. V was trimmed by 5 bases and J by 4 bases, leaving 7 bases between them. The CDR3 protein is CASSEQADTQYF. The CDR3 region has the DNA TGTGCCAGCAGTGAGCAAGCAGATACGCAGTATTTT.

With respect to this clone: Other DNA sequences from this sample encode an identical CDR3 as well. The rearrangement links TRBV10-2 to TRBJ1-2, with TRBD1 matching over 7 bases. This CDR3 has 13 amino acids. Trimming removed 6 bases from V and 6 bases from J; junction bases left unmatched: 7. Germline V gene sequence: CDR1 WSHSY, CDR2 SAAADI. In DNA form, the CDR3 reads TGCGCCAGCAGCCGAGACAGGGTAGATGGCTACACCTTC. Amino acids: CASSRDRVDGYTF.

V gene TRBV7-3 combines with J gene TRBJ2-2; weak D call: TRBD1 (5 bases). Germline V gene lookup returns CDR1 SGHTA and CDR2 FQGTGA. Trimming pared 5 bases from V and 6 bases from J, leaving 13 bases between. The CDR3 length is 14 residues. The CDR3 reads CASSPQGLSGELFF. The CDR3 coding sequence is TGTGCCAGCAGCCCCCAGGGTTTGTCCGGGGAGCTGTTTTTT.

CDR3 bases: TGTGCCAGGCCCTGCGCCCCTAGCCCCTCCAATCAGCCCCAGCATTTT. Its translation: CARPCAPSPSNQPQHF. The V gene is TRBV21-1, the J gene TRBJ1-5. TRBV21-1 is given as a pseudogene. The CDR3 loop spans 16 amino acids.

The V call is TRBV28, the J call TRBJ2-7; D perhaps matches TRBD1 (6 bases). The CDR3 runs 15 residues. The V gene lost 6 bases and the J gene lost 4 bases, with 19 bases spanning the gap. Germline CDR1 is MDHEN and CDR2 is SYDVKM. The CDR3 bases are TGTGCCAGCAGCACGCAGGGGTCGGTAAGTTACGAGCAGTACTTC. It is translated as CASSTQGSVSYEQYF.

The V and J genes are TRBV5-1 and TRBJ2-2; 7 bases map to TRBD1. The ends lost 4 bases at V and 7 bases at J; junction bases unmatched: 10. This CDR3 spans 15 amino acids. The germline gives CDR1 SGHRS, CDR2 YFSETQ. The CDR3 here is CASSLGGQGVGELFF. CDR3 in DNA: TGCGCCAGCAGCCTTGGGGGCCAGGGGGTCGGGGAGCTGTTTTTT.

V is TRBV9 and J is TRBJ2-3; the match to TRBD2 covers 8 bases. The CDR3 spans 15 residues. V shed 3 bases and J 3 bases; nucleotides not matched to a gene: 6. Germline CDR1 and CDR2: SGDLS and YYNGEE. CDR3 loop: CASSGSGVRTDTQYF. As DNA, the CDR3 is TGTGCCAGCAGCGGTAGCGGGGTGCGGACAGATACGCAGTATTTT.

Note on this clone: The germline gene is not matched at one end of the junction; a read error may be the cause. V and J are TRBV7-7 and TRBJ2-3; 7 bases line up with TRBD2. The CDR3 length is 15 residues. CDR1 is SSHAT and CDR2 is FNYEAQ in the germline V gene (reference sequence). The CDR3 protein is CASSQVGGSADTQYF. CDR3 nucleotides: TGTGCTAGCAGCCAGGTGGGCGGGAGCGCAGATACGCAGTATTTT.

V is TRBV4-1 and J is TRBJ1-5, with D uncertain. The CDR3 extends over 15 amino acids. Between the trimmed V and J ends, which lost 7 bases and 6 bases, there was a span of 19 bases. Looked up from germline, CDR1 is MGHRA and CDR2 is YSYEKL. The DNA for the CDR3 is TGCGCCAGCACCCAGAGTGAAGGAGAAGGTCAGCCCCAGCATTTT. It specifies CASTQSEGEGQPQHF.

This CDR3 reads CASREYGQLDEKLFF. The CDR3 coding sequence is TGTGCCAGCAGAGAGTACGGACAGTTGGATGAAAAACTGTTTTTT. This sequence joins TRBV5-5 and TRBJ1-4, with D tentatively TRBD1 (6 bases). The CDR3 spans 15 residues. The germline gives CDR1 SGHKS, CDR2 YYEKEE (reference sequence). The V end was cut by 5 bases, the J end by 6 bases, with 17 bases between. The entire variable domain, with the rest obtained from reference TRBV5-5 and TRBJ1-4, is as follows: DAGVTQSPTHLIKTRGQQVTLRCSPISGHKSVSWYQQVLGQGPQFIFQYYEKEERGRGNFPDRFSARQFPNYSSELNVNALLLGDSALYLCASREYGQLDEKLFFGSGTQLSVL.

This chain joins TRBV28 and TRBJ2-2; 12 nucleotides line up with TRBD1. Per germline, CDR1 MDHEN and CDR2 SYDVKM. The CDR3 has 16 residues. Trimming took 3 bases from V and 4 from J; bases not matched to a gene: 3. CDR3 residues: CASSFRDRGLTGELFF. For the CDR3, the DNA is TGTGCCAGCAGTTTCCGGGACAGGGGGCTCACCGGGGAGCTGTTTTTT.

V and J are TRBV18 and TRBJ2-7; TRBD1 matches 7 bases. The DNA matches TRBJ2-1 better at its end, which makes the J call doubtful. This CDR3 spans 12 amino acids. CDR1 and CDR2 from the germline V gene are KGHSH and LQKENI. CDR3 sequence (DNA): TGTGCCAGCTCAAGACAGGGCTACGAGCAGTTCTTC. Translation gives CASSRQGYEQFF.